The clone carrying this T cell receptor beta chain was counted a few times. As yet, its antigen is unknown. This entry comes from a study of response to subunit inactivated influenza vaccine. Germline lookup yields CDR1 SQVTM and CDR2 ANQGSEA. CDR3 size: 16 residues. Trimming at V came to 7 bases and at J to 3 bases, leaving 15 bases not matched to a gene. TCRdb re-called the RT-PCR reads with MiXCR, one entry per CDR3 protein. The table includes 650,000 to 850,000 distinct CDR3 sequences, roughly 14% detected once. Whole-study findings and limits: Authors suggested each seasonal flu vaccination may recruit only limited numbers of new T cells.

The V and J genes are TRBV29-1 and TRBJ2-7, with 10 bases fitting TRBD1. Specimen: PBMCs from blood, collected roughly 15 days before vaccination. The source of this sequence is a man between 50 and 59 years old who received an inactivated influenza vaccine. CDR3 amino acids: CSASEGPTGGSYEQYF. Here the CDR3 DNA reads TGCAGCGCCTCAGAGGGGCCGACAGGGGGCAGCTACGAGCAGTACTTC.